Only one count was recorded for the clone carrying this T cell receptor beta chain. Its antigen is undetermined. Germline V gene data show CDR1 as SGDLS and CDR2 as YYNGEE. The CDR3 runs 15 residues. Unmatched junction bases numbered 15, after V lost 4 bases and J lost 11 bases. This entry comes from a study of blood T cells in healthy people across ages. Peripheral blood was drawn, roughly 10 milliliters per donor. Total RNA extracted from each sample amounted to at least 5 micrograms. Findings and caveats of the study: It was not known whether donors were CMV positive (a possible confounder of expanded clonotype changes). Age advanced and TCR beta diversity per million T cells fell, roughly linearly.

For the second PCR, which ran for roughly 7 to 11 cycles, a sample-barcoded 5' primer and a J-beta primer mix were used. Using its own MiXCR run on the 5' RACE reads, TCRdb lists one record per CDR3 protein. The sample contains 800,000 to 950,000 distinct CDR3 sequences, around 49% of which appear only once. The chain recombines TRBV9 with TRBJ2-5; 9 nucleotides align to TRBD1. This clonotype was obtained from a man younger than 45 in good health. Specimen: blood. The CDR3 sequence is CASSSGTGQNNEQYF. The CDR3 DNA reads as TGTGCCAGCAGCTCTGGGACAGGGCAAAACAATGAGCAGTACTTC.